A single sample gave rise to the 20 T cell receptor beta chains below, sequenced in a study of early T cells in non-severe SARS-CoV-2 infection. TCRdb ran MiXCR on the 5' RACE reads and lists one entry per CDR3 protein. The sample includes 90,000 to 100,000 distinct CDR3 sequences, approximately 13% seen only once; the top ten take 2% to 2.5%. Input material: whole blood. Source of these receptors: an adult who was a healthcare worker with PCR-confirmed SARS-CoV-2 infection or an uninfected control (not recorded which).

This clonotype was detected many times. The chain has TRBV20-1 and TRBJ2-7; 8 bases line up with TRBD1. Germline CDR1 is DFQATT and CDR2 is SNEGSKA (reference sequence). The CDR3 is 14 amino acids. Trimming removed 5 bases from V and 6 bases from J; junction bases left unmatched: 12. The CDR3 nucleotides read TGCAGTGCTGCTGCACAGGGGGTTTTCAGCGAGCAGTACTTC. Residues: CSAAAQGVFSEQYF.

This clonotype has a handful of counts. The CDR3 loop reads CASSQVPYTGSGEQFF. The CDR3 DNA is TGCGCCAGCAGCCAAGTTCCCTATACAGGGTCCGGTGAGCAGTTCTTC. This chain uses TRBV4-1 with TRBJ2-1, with D possibly matching TRBD1 (6 bases). Germline V CDR1 and CDR2: MGHRA, YSYEKL. The CDR3 loop spans 16 amino acids. Trimming shortened V by 1 base and J by 9 bases, and 19 bases separated the two germline ends.

In this sample, this clonotype turned up a few times. The chain links TRBV5-7 to TRBJ2-3; 7 nucleotides line up with TRBD2. TRBV5-7 counts as an open reading frame of uncertain function. The V segment lost 3 bases and the J segment 4 bases; nucleotides outside the gene matches: 5. The CDR3 sequence is 14 residues long. The CDR3 nucleotides read TGTGCCAGCAGCTCAGGGACTAAGTCAGATACGCAGTATTTT. Translated: CASSSGTKSDTQYF.

This clonotype was counted a few times. The chain is built from TRBV18 and TRBJ2-5, with D tentatively TRBD1 or TRBD2 (5 bases each). This CDR3 spans 17 amino acids. V lost 3 bases and J lost 2, with 19 bases in between. The germline CDR1 and CDR2 sequences are KGHSH and LQKENI. In DNA form, the CDR3 reads TGTGCCAGCTCACCTCTGATTGTCGGGACGCAGCAAGAGACCCAGTACTTC. As protein: CASSPLIVGTQQETQYF.

This clonotype has a handful of counts. The V call is TRBV7-9, the J call TRBJ2-7; D possibly corresponds to TRBD1 (6 bases). Trimming removed 1 base at V and 2 bases at J, with 12 bases between. The CDR3 consists of 15 residues. Germline CDR1 SEHNR, CDR2 FQNEAQ (reference sequence). The CDR3: CASSLGQGIPYEQYF. In DNA form, the CDR3 reads TGTGCCAGCAGCTTAGGGCAGGGGATCCCCTACGAGCAGTACTTC.

This clonotype appeared a few times. The J gene is TRBJ1-3, the V gene TRBV28; 7 bases are a match to TRBD1. The germline CDR1 and CDR2 sequences are MDHEN and SYDVKM. The CDR3 length is 12 residues. V shed 6 bases and J 9 bases; nucleotides not matched to a gene: 5. In DNA, the CDR3 is TGTGCCAGCAGCGACAGGGAAAGCACCATATATTTT. As protein: CASSDRESTIYF.

This sequence joins TRBV12-3 or TRBV12-4 and TRBJ2-4; possibly TRBD2 for D (6 bases). Trimming removed 3 bases at V and 4 bases at J, with 13 bases between. The CDR3 contains 15 residues. This CDR3 is CASSLISGKKNIQYF. As DNA, the CDR3 is TGTGCCAGCAGTTTGATTAGCGGAAAAAAAAACATTCAGTACTTC.

This chain uses TRBV7-6 with TRBJ2-1; 8 positions agree with TRBD2. CDR3 length equals 15 residues. V dropped 0 bases and J dropped 8; count of bases not matched to a gene: 6. In germline, CDR1 is SGHVS, CDR2 FNYEAQ. Here the CDR3 DNA reads TGTGCCAGCAGCTTAGCAAGCGGGGGCTATTATGAGCAGTTCTTC. Amino acid sequence: CASSLASGGYYEQFF.

The J gene is TRBJ2-2, the V gene TRBV3-1, with D uncertain. CDR1 LGHDT and CDR2 YNNKEL come from the germline V gene (reference sequence). This CDR3 comprises 12 residues. The germline V and J ends were trimmed by 5 bases and 5 bases, with 6 bases remaining between them. The CDR3 protein is CASSYQTGELFF. The CDR3 DNA reads as TGTGCCAGCAGCTACCAAACCGGGGAGCTGTTTTTT.

The rearrangement uses TRBV5-1 and TRBJ2-1; 8 nucleotides match TRBD1. The CDR3 consists of 15 residues. Trimming removed 4 bases from V and 3 bases from J; junction bases left unmatched: 6. Germline lookup yields CDR1 SGHRS and CDR2 YFSETQ. The CDR3 sequence is CASSAAGQDYNEQFF. The CDR3 coding sequence is TGCGCCAGCAGCGCTGCGGGACAGGACTACAATGAGCAGTTCTTC. The full variable domain, its missing parts supplied by reference TRBV5-1 and TRBJ2-1, is KAGVTQTPRYLIKTRGQQVTLSCSPISGHRSVSWYQQTPGQGLQFLFEYFSETQRNKGNFPGRFSGRQFSNSRSEMNVSTLELGDSALYLCASSAAGQDYNEQFFGPGTRLTVL.

This clonotype was found many times. This rearrangement joins TRBV18 to TRBJ2-5; TRBD1 aligns across 9 bases. Per the germline V gene, CDR1 is KGHSH and CDR2 is LQKENI. CDR3 size: 17 residues. Trimming at V came to 0 bases and at J to 2 bases, leaving 7 bases not matched to a gene. As DNA, the CDR3 is TGTGCCAGCTCACCACCGAGGGGGACAGGGAGTCAAGAGACCCAGTACTTC. Its translation is CASSPPRGTGSQETQYF.

This clonotype has more than one count but fewer than ten. The chain employs TRBV28 and TRBJ1-1; D unclear. This CDR3 comprises 13 residues. The germline CDR1 and CDR2 sequences are MDHEN and SYDVKM. Trimming pared 3 bases from V and 4 bases from J, leaving 9 bases between. The DNA of the CDR3 is TGTGCCAGCAGTTTCCTTGGGAGCACTGAAGCTTTCTTT. Translated: CASSFLGSTEAFF.

This clonotype has more than one count but fewer than ten. The chain couples TRBV1 to TRBJ2-5; TRBD1 reflects the table's D call only, with no check against the DNA. TRBV1 is flagged as a pseudogene. This CDR3 is 14 amino acids long. This CDR3 is CTSNPLLGRETQYF. The CDR3 coding sequence is TGCACCAGCAACCCTTTACTAGGGCGAGAGACCCAGTACTTC.

The V gene is TRBV2, the J gene TRBJ1-2; 8 nucleotides line up with TRBD1. Germline V gives CDR1 SNHLY, CDR2 FYNNEI. The CDR3 sequence is 13 residues long. Trimming cost V 7 bases and J 8 bases; bases outside gene matches: 9. This chain's CDR3 is CASNLDRGWGYTF. DNA of the CDR3: TGTGCCAGCAACTTAGACAGGGGTTGGGGCTACACCTTC.

This clonotype was seen repeatedly, ten times or more. The chain employs TRBV12-3 or TRBV12-4 and TRBJ2-4, with D perhaps matching TRBD2 (6 bases). V shed 2 bases and J shed 8 bases, with 13 bases lying between them. The CDR3 is 14 amino acids. The DNA for the CDR3 is TGTGCCAGCAGTTTATGGGGGGACCTAGACATTCAGTACTTC. Translation gives CASSLWGDLDIQYF.

This clonotype was observed at least ten times. The chain is built from TRBV28 and TRBJ2-5, with D tentatively TRBD1 or TRBD2 (6 bases each). The CDR3 totals 14 residues. V was pared by 2 bases and J by 6 bases, with 13 bases between. The germline gives CDR1 MDHEN, CDR2 SYDVKM. The CDR3 sequence is CASSLRGARKTQYF. The CDR3 bases are TGTGCCAGCAGTTTAAGGGGGGCGAGAAAGACCCAGTACTTC.

This clonotype has ten or more counts. J is TRBJ2-1 and V is TRBV20-1; D possibly corresponds to TRBD2 (7 bases). The CDR3 loop spans 12 amino acids. Per germline, CDR1 DFQATT and CDR2 SNEGSKA (reference sequence). The V end was cut by 6 bases, the J end by 15 bases, with 21 bases between. This CDR3 is CSAARPGGAGFF. The CDR3 DNA reads TGCAGTGCCGCAAGGCCGGGGGGCGCGGGGTTCTTC.

The chain couples TRBV2 to TRBJ1-2; 8 nucleotides agree with TRBD1. The CDR3 runs to 14 residues. V shed 5 bases, J shed 3 bases, and the junction held 5 bases outside the gene matches. Germline assignment: CDR1 SNHLY and CDR2 FYNNEI. CDR3: CASSYRTGHYGYTF. In DNA form, the CDR3 reads TGTGCCAGCAGTTACAGGACAGGGCACTATGGCTACACCTTC.

V usage is TRBV7-9 and J usage is TRBJ2-1, with D perhaps matching TRBD2 (7 bases). V was clipped by 1 base and J by 2 bases, with 18 bases between them. Germline V gene sequence: CDR1 SEHNR, CDR2 FQNEAQ (reference sequence). The CDR3 consists of 18 residues. CDR3 in amino acids: CASSLGWWRGPPYNEQFF. The CDR3, as DNA: TGTGCCAGCAGCTTAGGGTGGTGGCGGGGGCCCCCCTACAATGAGCAGTTCTTC.

Details on this clonotype: This may be a read error, as it is one base from a much larger clone. The V and J genes are TRBV6-2 or TRBV6-3 and TRBJ2-7; a possible D gene is TRBD1 (5 bases). The CDR3 totals 13 residues. V was pared by 5 bases and J by 5 bases, with 13 bases between. From germline, CDR1 is MNHEY and CDR2 SVGEGT. The CDR3 nucleotides are TGTGCCAGCAGTCGGACAACCCCCAACGAGCAGTACTTC. Its protein product is CASSRTTPNEQYF.